A selection of T cell receptor beta chains follows, all from one sample in a study of cytomegalovirus exposure and HLA in healthy donors. Repertoires were generated with immunoSEQ multiplex PCR, while TCRdb's copy carries only in-frame clones and drops some. The sample contains about 150,000 clones, roughly 81% of which appear only once. Sequenced material: PBMCs. The receptors were gathered from a woman aged 18-29 years in good health and CMV-seronegative. Both conserved end residues are part of each CDR3. A D gene is named only where the DNA matches it firmly. Clone size, where shown, is once, few, many, or a class for clones that have expanded.

clone size,J gene,CDR3 length,D gene,V gene,CDR3 protein,CDR3 DNA
NA,TRBJ2-7,15,NA,TRBV19,CASSIEPGEIYEQYF,TGTGCCAGTAGTATAGAGCCGGGAGAAATTTACGAGCAGTACTTC
NA,TRBJ2-5,14,TRBD2,TRBV6-1,CASSEAPGGETQYF,TGTGCCAGCAGTGAAGCACCGGGGGGAGAGACCCAGTACTTC
few,TRBJ2-1,14,TRBD1,TRBV14,CASGRTGAYNEQFF,TGTGCCAGCGGGCGGACAGGAGCTTACAATGAGCAGTTCTTC
NA,TRBJ2-7,13,NA,TRBV28,CASAGSISYEQYF,TGTGCCAGCGCGGGTTCAATCTCCTACGAGCAGTACTTC
NA,TRBJ2-5,13,NA,TRBV9,CASSVDQGRTQYF,TGTGCCAGCAGCGTAGACCAGGGTCGGACCCAGTACTTC
NA,TRBJ2-7,14,TRBD1,TRBV6-1,CASSEAGTAYEQYF,TGTGCCAGCAGTGAAGCGGGGACAGCCTACGAGCAGTACTTC
NA,TRBJ1-4,16,TRBD1,TRBV7-2,CASSFYRGTTNEKLFF,TGTGCCAGCAGCTTTTACAGGGGGACAACTAATGAAAAACTGTTTTTT
once,TRBJ2-1,15,TRBD2,TRBV5-4,CASSYVLAGGNEQFF,TGTGCCAGCAGCTACGTACTAGCGGGAGGGAATGAGCAGTTCTTC
few,TRBJ2-7,13,TRBD1,TRBV10-1,CASSADRGGEQYF,TGCGCCAGCAGCGCGGACAGGGGTGGCGAGCAGTACTTC
NA,TRBJ2-7,14,NA,TRBV7-2,CASSLGVYSYEQYF,TGTGCCAGCAGCTTAGGCGTCTACTCATACGAGCAGTACTTC
NA,TRBJ2-5,13,TRBD1,TRBV19,CASGTDPGETQYF,TGTGCCAGCGGGACAGACCCAGGAGAGACCCAGTACTTC
NA,TRBJ1-3,16,NA,TRBV5-1,CASSPGSEISGNTIYF,TGCGCCAGCAGCCCCGGAAGCGAAATCTCTGGAAACACCATATATTTT
once,TRBJ1-5,14,NA,TRBV27,CASSFGGRNQPQHF,TGTGCCAGCAGTTTCGGTGGCAGGAATCAGCCCCAGCATTTT
NA,TRBJ1-3,14,NA,TRBV19,CASSIGRAEDTIYF,TGTGCCAGTAGTATTGGGCGGGCCGAGGACACCATATATTTT
once,TRBJ1-1,14,NA,TRBV7-2,CASSLDRVNTEAFF,TGTGCCAGCAGCTTAGACAGGGTCAACACTGAAGCTTTCTTT
few,TRBJ2-5,15,TRBD2,TRBV5-1,CASSPIPGGQETQYF,TGCGCCAGCAGCCCCATTCCGGGAGGCCAAGAGACCCAGTACTTC
once,TRBJ1-6,15,NA,TRBV7-2,CASNVGQQYNSPLHF,TGTGCCAGCAACGTCGGACAGCAATATAATTCACCCCTCCACTTT
once,TRBJ2-3,17,NA,TRBV4-3,CASSQEGTWEATDTQYF,TGCGCCAGCAGCCAAGAAGGAACGTGGGAGGCCACAGATACGCAGTATTTT
once,TRBJ1-1,17,TRBD1,TRBV19,CASSIDLGTGLNTEAFF,TGTGCCAGTAGTATAGATCTCGGGACAGGGTTGAACACTGAAGCTTTCTTT
NA,TRBJ1-1,14,NA,TRBV7-8,CASSLGTANTEAFF,TGTGCCAGCAGCCTCGGGACTGCCAACACTGAAGCTTTCTTT
NA,TRBJ2-5,14,NA,TRBV5-1,CASTPGSTQETQYF,TGCGCCAGCACCCCGGGGTCCACCCAAGAGACCCAGTACTTC
NA,TRBJ2-3,18,TRBD2,TRBV18,CASSSGTSGGYSTDTQYF,TGTGCCAGCTCATCAGGGACTAGCGGGGGTTATAGCACAGATACGCAGTATTTT
NA,TRBJ2-5,17,TRBD2,TRBV7-9,CARDRLAGERSQETQYF,TGTGCCAGAGACAGACTAGCGGGAGAGAGGTCTCAAGAGACCCAGTACTTC
NA,TRBJ2-7,16,NA,TRBV28,CASSLSGSGFPYEQYF,TGTGCCAGCAGTTTATCGGGTAGCGGTTTTCCCTACGAGCAGTACTTC
NA,TRBJ2-5,15,TRBD1,TRBV6-1,CASSATGTAQETQYF,TGTGCCAGCAGTGCAACCGGGACAGCACAAGAGACCCAGTACTTC
NA,TRBJ2-2,15,NA,TRBV9,CASSVRTPNTGELFF,TGTGCCAGCAGCGTGAGGACTCCGAACACCGGGGAGCTGTTTTTT
NA,TRBJ2-3,16,TRBD2,TRBV13,CASRRLAGGGTDTQYF,TGTGCCAGCAGACGCCTAGCGGGAGGAGGGACAGATACGCAGTATTTT
NA,TRBJ1-1,16,TRBD1,TRBV7-9,CASRNPSDRGNTEAFF,TGTGCCAGCAGGAACCCCTCCGACAGGGGGAACACTGAAGCTTTCTTT
NA,TRBJ2-5,13,NA,TRBV2,CASPGQGFGTQYF,TGTGCCAGCCCGGGACAAGGCTTTGGGACCCAGTACTTC
NA,TRBJ1-2,13,NA,TRBV28,CASSLSLGVGYTF,TGTGCCAGCAGTTTATCGCTCGGGGTGGGCTACACCTTC
NA,TRBJ2-7,16,NA,TRBV7-2,CASSLAPAGGNGEQYF,TGTGCCAGCAGCTTAGCCCCAGCGGGTGGTAACGGGGAGCAGTACTTC
NA,TRBJ2-1,11,NA,TRBV10-3,CAISQGDEQFF,TGTGCCATCAGCCAAGGGGATGAGCAGTTCTTC